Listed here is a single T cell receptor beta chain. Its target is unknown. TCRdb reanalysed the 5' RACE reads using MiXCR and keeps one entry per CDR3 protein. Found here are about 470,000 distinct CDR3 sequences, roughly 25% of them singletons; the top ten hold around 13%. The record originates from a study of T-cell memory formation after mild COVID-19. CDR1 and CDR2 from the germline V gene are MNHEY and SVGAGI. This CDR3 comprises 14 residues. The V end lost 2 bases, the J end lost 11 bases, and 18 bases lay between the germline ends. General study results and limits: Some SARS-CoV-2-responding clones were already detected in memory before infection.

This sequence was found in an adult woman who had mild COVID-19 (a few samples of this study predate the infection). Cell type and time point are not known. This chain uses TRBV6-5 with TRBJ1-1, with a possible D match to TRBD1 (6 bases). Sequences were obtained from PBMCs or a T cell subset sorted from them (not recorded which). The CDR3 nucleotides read TGTGCCAGCAGTTACACGGGGGGCATTTCGTATGCTTTCTTT. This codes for CASSYTGGISYAFF.